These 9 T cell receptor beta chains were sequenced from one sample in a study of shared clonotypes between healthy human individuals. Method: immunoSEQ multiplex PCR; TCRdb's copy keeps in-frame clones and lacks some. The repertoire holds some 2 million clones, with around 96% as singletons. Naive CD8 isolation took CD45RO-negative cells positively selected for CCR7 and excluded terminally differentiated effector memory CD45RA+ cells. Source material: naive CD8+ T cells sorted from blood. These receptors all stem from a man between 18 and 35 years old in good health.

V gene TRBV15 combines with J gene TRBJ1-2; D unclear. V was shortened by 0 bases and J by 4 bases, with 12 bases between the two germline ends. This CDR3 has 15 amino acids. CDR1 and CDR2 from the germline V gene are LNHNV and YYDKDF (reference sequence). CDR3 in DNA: TGTGCCACCAGCAGAGATATGGCAGCCATCTATGGCTACACCTTC. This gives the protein CATSRDMAAIYGYTF.

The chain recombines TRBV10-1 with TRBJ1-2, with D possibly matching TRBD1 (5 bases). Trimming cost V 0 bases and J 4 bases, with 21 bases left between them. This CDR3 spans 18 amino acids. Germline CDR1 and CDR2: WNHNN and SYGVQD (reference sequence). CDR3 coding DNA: TGCGCCAGCAGTGAGTCTACCTTACAGGCTGCGGGGGGCTATGGCTACACCTTC. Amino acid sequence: CASSESTLQAAGGYGYTF.

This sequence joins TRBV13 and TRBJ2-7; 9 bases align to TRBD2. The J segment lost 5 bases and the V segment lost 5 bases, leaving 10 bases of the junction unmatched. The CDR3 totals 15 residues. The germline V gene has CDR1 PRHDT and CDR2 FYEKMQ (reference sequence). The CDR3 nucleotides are TGTGCCAGCAGCCCCGCGGGAGCGGGGGGAAACGAGCAGTACTTC. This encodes CASSPAGAGGNEQYF.

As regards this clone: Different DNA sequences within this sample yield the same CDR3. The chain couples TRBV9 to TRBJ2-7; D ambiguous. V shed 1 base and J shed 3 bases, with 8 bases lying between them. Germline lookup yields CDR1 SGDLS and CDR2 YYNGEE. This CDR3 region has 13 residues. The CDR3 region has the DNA TGTGCCAGCAGCGTATCGACGGGCTACGAGCAGTACTTC. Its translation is CASSVSTGYEQYF.

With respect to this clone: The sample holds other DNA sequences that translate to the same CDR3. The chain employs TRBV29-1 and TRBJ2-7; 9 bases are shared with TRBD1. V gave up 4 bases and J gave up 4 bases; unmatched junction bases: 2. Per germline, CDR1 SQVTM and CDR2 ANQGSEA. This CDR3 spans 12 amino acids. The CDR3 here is CSVVGQGYEQYF. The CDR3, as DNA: TGCAGCGTTGTTGGACAGGGGTACGAGCAGTACTTC.

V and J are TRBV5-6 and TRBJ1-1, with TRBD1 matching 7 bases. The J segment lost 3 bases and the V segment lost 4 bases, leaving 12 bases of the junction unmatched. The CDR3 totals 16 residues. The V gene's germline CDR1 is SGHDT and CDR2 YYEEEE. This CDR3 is CASSPRSQGVYTEAFF. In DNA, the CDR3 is TGTGCCAGCAGCCCCAGAAGTCAGGGGGTTTACACTGAAGCTTTCTTT.

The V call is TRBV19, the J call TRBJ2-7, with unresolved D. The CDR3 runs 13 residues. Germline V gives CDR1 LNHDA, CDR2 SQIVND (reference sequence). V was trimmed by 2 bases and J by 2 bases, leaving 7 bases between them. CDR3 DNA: TGTGCCAGTAGTATAAAGGTTACCTACGAGCAGTACTTC. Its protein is CASSIKVTYEQYF.

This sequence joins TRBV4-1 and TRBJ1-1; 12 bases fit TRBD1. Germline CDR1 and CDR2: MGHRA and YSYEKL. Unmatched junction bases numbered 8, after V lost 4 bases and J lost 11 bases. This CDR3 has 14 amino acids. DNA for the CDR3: TGCGCCAGCAGCCTAGGGACAGGGGGCTCATTGGCTTTCTTT. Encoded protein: CASSLGTGGSLAFF.

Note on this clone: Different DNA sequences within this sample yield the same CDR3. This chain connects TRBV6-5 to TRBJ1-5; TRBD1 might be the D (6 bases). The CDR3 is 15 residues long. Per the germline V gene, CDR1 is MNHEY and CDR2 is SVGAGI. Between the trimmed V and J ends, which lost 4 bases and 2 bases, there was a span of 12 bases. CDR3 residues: CASSSTGFGNQPQHF. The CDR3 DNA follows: TGTGCCAGCAGTTCCACAGGGTTTGGCAATCAGCCCCAGCATTTT.